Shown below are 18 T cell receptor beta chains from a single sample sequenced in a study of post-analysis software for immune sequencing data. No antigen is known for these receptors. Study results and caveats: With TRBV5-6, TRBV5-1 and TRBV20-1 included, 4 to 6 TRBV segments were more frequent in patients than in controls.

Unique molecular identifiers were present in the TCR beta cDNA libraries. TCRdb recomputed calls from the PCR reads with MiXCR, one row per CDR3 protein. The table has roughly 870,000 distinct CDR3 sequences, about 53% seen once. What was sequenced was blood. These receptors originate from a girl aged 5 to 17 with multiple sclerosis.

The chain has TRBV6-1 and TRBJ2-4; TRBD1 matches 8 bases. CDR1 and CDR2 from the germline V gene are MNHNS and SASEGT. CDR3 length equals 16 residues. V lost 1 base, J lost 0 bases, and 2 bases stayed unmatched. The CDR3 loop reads CASSEEQGGAKNIQYF. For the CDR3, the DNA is TGTGCCAGCAGTGAAGAACAGGGGGGAGCCAAAAACATTCAGTACTTC.

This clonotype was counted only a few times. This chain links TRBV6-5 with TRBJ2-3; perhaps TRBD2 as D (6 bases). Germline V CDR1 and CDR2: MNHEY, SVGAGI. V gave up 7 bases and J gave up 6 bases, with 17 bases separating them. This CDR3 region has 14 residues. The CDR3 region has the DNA TGTGCCAGCACCGTGGGGACTTGGACGGATACGCAGTATTTT. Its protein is CASTVGTWTDTQYF.

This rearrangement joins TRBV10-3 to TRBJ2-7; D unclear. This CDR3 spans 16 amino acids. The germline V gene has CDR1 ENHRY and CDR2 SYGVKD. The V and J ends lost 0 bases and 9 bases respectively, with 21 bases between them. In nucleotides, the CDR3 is TGTGCCATCAGTGAGTCGGCACTTAGCATTCCTACGAGGCAGTACTTC. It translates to CAISESALSIPTRQYF.

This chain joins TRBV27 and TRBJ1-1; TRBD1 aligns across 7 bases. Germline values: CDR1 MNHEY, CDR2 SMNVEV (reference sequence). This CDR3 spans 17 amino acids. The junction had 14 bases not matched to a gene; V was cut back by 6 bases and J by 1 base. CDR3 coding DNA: TGTGCCAGCAGGACTACAAGGGGGCGGTGGGAGAACACTGAAGCTTTCTTT. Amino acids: CASRTTRGRWENTEAFF.

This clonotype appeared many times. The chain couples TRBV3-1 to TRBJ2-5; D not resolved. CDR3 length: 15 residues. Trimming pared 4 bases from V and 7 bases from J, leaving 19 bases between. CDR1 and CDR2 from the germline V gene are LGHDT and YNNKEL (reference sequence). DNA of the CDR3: TGTGCCAGCAGCCCCGAAAACAGCGACGTACGGACCCAGTACTTC. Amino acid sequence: CASSPENSDVRTQYF.

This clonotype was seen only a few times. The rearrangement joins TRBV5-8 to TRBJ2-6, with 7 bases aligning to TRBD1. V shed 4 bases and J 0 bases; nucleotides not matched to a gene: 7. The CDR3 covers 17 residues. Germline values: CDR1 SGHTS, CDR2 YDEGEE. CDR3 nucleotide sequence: TGTGCCAGCAGCGAGGGACAGTCCCTCTCTGGGGCCAACGTCCTGACTTTC. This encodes CASSEGQSLSGANVLTF.

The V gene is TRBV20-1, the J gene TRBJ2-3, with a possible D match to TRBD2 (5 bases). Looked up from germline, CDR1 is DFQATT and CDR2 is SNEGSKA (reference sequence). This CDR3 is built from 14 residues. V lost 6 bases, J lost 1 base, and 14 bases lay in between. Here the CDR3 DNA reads TGCAGTGCACAGAGGGCTCCGGGCACAGATACGCAGTATTTT. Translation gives CSAQRAPGTDTQYF.

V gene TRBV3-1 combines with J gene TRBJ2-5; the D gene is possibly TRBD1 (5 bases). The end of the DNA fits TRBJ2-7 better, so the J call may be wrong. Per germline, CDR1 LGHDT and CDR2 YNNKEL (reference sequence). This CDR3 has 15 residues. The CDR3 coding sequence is TGTGCCAGCAGCCAAGATCCAGGGTCCCACTCCGAGCAGTACTTC. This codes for CASSQDPGSHSEQYF.

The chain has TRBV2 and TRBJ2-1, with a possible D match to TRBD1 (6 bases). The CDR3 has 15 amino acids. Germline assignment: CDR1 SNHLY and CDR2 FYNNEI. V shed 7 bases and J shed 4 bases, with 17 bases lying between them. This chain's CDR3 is CASIRTDSFYNEQFF. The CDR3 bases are TGTGCCAGCATTAGGACAGACTCCTTTTACAATGAGCAGTTCTTC.

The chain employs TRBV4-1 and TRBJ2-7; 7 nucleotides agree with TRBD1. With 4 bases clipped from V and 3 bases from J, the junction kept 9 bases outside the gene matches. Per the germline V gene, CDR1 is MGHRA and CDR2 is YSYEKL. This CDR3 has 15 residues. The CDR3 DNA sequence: TGCGCCAGCAGCCTTCCCGGGACAGAGTTCTACGAGCAGTACTTC. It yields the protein CASSLPGTEFYEQYF.

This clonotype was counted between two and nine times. The CDR3 reads CSGERGENTEAFF. The CDR3 region has the DNA TGCAGCGGTGAGAGGGGCGAGAACACTGAAGCTTTCTTT. J is TRBJ1-1 and V is TRBV29-1; tentatively, D is TRBD1 (5 bases). Per the germline V gene, CDR1 is SQVTM and CDR2 is ANQGSEA. The CDR3 is 13 amino acids. V was cut by 7 bases and J by 1 base, with 13 bases left in between.

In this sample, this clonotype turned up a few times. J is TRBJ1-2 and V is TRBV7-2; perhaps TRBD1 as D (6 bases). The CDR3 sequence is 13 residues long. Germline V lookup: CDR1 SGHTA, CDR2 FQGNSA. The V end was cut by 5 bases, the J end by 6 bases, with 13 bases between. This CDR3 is CASSPHRDHGYTF. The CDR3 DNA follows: TGTGCCAGCAGCCCTCACAGGGACCATGGCTACACCTTC.

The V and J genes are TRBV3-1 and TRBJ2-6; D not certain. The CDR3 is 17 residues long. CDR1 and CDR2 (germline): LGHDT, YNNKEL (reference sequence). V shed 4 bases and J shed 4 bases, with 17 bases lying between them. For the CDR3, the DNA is TGTGCCAGCAGCCCACCAGTGATAGTCAACGGGGCCAACGTCCTGACTTTC. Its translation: CASSPPVIVNGANVLTF. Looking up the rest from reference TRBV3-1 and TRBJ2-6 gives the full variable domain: DTAVSQTPKYLVTQMGNDKSIKCEQNLGHDTMYWYKQDSKKFLKIMFSYNNKELIINETVPNRFSPKSPDKAHLNLHINSLELGDSAVYFCASSPPVIVNGANVLTFGAGSRLTVL.

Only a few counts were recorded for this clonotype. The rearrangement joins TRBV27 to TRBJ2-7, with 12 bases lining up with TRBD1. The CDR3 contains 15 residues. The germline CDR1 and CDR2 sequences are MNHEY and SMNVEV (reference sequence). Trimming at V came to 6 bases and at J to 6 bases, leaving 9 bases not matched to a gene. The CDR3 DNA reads TGTGCCAGCAGCCTATATCCGGGACAGGGGGCCGAGCAGTACTTC. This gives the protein CASSLYPGQGAEQYF.

The CDR3 loop reads CSVSSVSSGANVLTF. CDR3 in DNA: TGCAGCGTTTCTAGTGTGTCATCTGGGGCCAACGTCCTGACTTTC. The chain has TRBV29-1 and TRBJ2-6, with D unclear. The CDR3 consists of 15 residues. Germline assignment: CDR1 SQVTM and CDR2 ANQGSEA. Trimming removed 5 bases at V and 1 base at J, with 12 bases between.

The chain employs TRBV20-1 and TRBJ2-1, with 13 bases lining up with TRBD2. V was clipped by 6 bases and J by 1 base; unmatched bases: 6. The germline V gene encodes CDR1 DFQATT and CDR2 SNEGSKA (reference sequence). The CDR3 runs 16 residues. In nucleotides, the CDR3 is TGCAGTGCGATTGAGACTAGCGGGGGGTCCTACAATGAGCAGTTCTTC. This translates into CSAIETSGGSYNEQFF.

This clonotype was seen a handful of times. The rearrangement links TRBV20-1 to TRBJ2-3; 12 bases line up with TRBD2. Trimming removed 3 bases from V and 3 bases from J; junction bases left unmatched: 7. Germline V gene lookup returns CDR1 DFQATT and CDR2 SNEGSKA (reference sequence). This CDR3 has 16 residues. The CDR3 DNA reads TGCAGTGCTAGGCTAGCGGGAGGGCGGAGTACAGATACGCAGTATTTT. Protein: CSARLAGGRSTDTQYF.

DNA of the CDR3: TGTGCCAGCAGCGCGACGAGCCCCCCAGCGGGAGAGTTCACAGATACGCAGTATTTT. This encodes CASSATSPPAGEFTDTQYF. V gene TRBV9 combines with J gene TRBJ2-3, with 8 bases that match TRBD2. CDR1 and CDR2 from the germline V gene are SGDLS and YYNGEE. This CDR3 has 19 amino acids. The V segment lost 3 bases and the J segment 2 bases; nucleotides outside the gene matches: 17.